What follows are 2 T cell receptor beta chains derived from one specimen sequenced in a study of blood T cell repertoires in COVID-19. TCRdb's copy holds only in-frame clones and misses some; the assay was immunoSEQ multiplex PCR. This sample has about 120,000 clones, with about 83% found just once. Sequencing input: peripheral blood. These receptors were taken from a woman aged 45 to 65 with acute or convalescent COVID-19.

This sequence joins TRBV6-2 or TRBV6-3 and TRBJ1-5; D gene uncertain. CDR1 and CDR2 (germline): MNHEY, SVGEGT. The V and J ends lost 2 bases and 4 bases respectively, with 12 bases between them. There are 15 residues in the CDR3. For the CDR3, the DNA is TGTGCCAGCAGTTACGACGGGAAATTTAATCAGCCCCAGCATTTT. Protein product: CASSYDGKFNQPQHF.

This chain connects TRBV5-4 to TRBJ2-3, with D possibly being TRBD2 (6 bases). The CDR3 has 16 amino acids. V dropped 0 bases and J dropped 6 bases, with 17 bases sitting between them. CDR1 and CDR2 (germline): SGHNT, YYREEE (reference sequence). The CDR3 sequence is CASSLAKLVGGDTQYF. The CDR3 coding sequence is TGTGCCAGCAGCTTGGCGAAACTAGTGGGGGGTGATACGCAGTATTTT.